This T cell receptor beta chain is from a study of regulatory T cells in long-lasting Graves disease. Investigators prepared the TCR beta libraries by applying iRepertoire HTBI primers and Arm-PCR of CDR3 regions. TCRdb re-called the multiplex PCR reads through MiXCR, storing one row per CDR3 protein. The data hold a few hundred thousand distinct CDR3 sequences, with approximately 15% observed a single time. The CDR3 totals 15 residues. V gave up 5 bases and J gave up 4 bases, with 12 bases separating them. The V gene's germline CDR1 is SEHNR and CDR2 FQNEAQ (reference sequence). The time point was: newly diagnosed GD, antithyroid drugs for less than 3 months. Researchers made the TCR library from RNA that was extracted from PBMCs. In addition, the sample was reused for a study of T cells in Graves' hyperthyroidism and ophthalmopathy.

Sequencing was performed on peripheral blood mononuclear cells (PBMCs), taken at new diagnosis, from a patient treated with antithyroid drugs. The V and J genes are TRBV7-9 and TRBJ2-6; D is ambiguous. The receptor comes from a man in his forties or fifties with Graves disease. CDR3 amino acids: CASSPPGLGANVLTF. CDR3 coding DNA: TGTGCCAGCAGCCCTCCTGGGTTAGGGGCCAACGTCCTGACTTTC.